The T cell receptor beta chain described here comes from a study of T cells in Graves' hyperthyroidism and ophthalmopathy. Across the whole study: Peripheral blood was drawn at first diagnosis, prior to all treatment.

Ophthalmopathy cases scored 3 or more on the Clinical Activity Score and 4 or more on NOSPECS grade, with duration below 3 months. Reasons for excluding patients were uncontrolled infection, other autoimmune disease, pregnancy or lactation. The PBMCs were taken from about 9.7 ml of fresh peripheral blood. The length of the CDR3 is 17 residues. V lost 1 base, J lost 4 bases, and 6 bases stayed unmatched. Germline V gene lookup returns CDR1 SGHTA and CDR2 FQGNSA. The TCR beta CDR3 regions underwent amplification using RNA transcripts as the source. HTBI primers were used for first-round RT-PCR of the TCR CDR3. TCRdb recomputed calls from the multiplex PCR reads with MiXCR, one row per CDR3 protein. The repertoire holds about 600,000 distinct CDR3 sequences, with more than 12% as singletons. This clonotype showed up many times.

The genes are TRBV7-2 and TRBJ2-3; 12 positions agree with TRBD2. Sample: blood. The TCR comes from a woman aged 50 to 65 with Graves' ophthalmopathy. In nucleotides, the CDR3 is TGTGCCAGCAGCTTAGGGGTGACTAGCGGGAGCTCAGATACGCAGTATTTT. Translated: CASSLGVTSGSSDTQYF. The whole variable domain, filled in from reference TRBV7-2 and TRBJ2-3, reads GAGVSQSPSNKVTEKGKDVELRCDPISGHTALYWYRQSLGQGLEFLIYFQGNSAPDKSGLPSDRFSAERTGGSVSTLTIQRTQQEDSAVYLCASSLGVTSGSSDTQYFGPGTRLTVL.